This T cell receptor (beta chain) was sequenced in a study of identical twins listed by TCRdb under 2016. About the investigation overall: To test whether fetal clonotypes persist, the study used deep sequencing on TCR alpha and beta repertoires from monozygotic twins, unrelated adults of various ages, and cord blood. To rule out contamination, replicate twin experiments were performed at different times with different library preparation protocols.

This clonotype was seen repeatedly, ten times or more. Its antigen is currently not known. Base qualities are not provided; no much larger clone lies one nucleotide away. Overall study results and their limits: Out-of-frame TCR alpha sequences shared between twins showed an excess of low generation-probability sequences compared with coincidental sharing between unrelated individuals. Because the same donors could not be followed over many years, the conclusions depended on cross-sectional statistical analysis. Out-of-frame TCR alpha sharing in monozygotic twins was systematically underestimated by recombination models, whereas sharing between unrelated individuals was in agreement with the recombination models. Invariant T cells such as MAIT and iNKT could partly confound zero-insertion analyses, although diverse VJ usage argued against such confounding for most clonotypes. The excess sharing between twins in beta out-of-frame sequences was weaker because fewer shared sequences reduced the signal-to-noise ratio. Abundant cord blood beta clonotypes carried fewer insertions; young adult naive repertoires showed a weaker similar trend, while memory repertoires showed none.

Relative to germline, V is missing 5 bases and J is missing 3 bases, with 4 bases of the junction outside any gene match. Per the germline V gene (reference sequence), MNHEY is the CDR1 and SMNVEV is the CDR2. The CDR3 numbers 14 residues from cysteine through phenylalanine. The sequence is cut down to CDR3 DNA, 42 bases in frame from base 1. All donors were healthy Caucasians. The twin cohort comprised three pairs of female monozygotic twins, all aged roughly 18 to 29 years. RNA for TCR libraries was isolated from peripheral blood mononuclear cells. The library was prepared using 5' RACE. TCRdb names Illumina HiSeq 2000 as the instrument used. Template switching added a universal primer binding site, and the final cDNA carried a unique molecular identifier that allowed TCR cDNA molecules to be counted accurately. Specific primers in the conserved constant-segment region were used to synthesize first-strand cDNA for the TCR alpha and beta chains. To control for contamination, every cDNA library carried two barcodes: a SMART-Mk sample barcode plus Illumina barcodes. TruSeq adapter sequences and Illumina sample barcodes were added in two successive PCR steps. The Illumina HiSeq platform was used with custom primers to sequence TCR alpha and beta cDNA libraries. The paper's data handling went like this. MiGEC processed the raw reads to extract unique molecular identifiers, while MiXCR was used to determine the CDR3 positions. For each individual, recombination models were inferred using an EM algorithm with the repgenHMM and IGoR tools. Shared clonotype analysis was performed with the tcR package in R, normalizing sharing by the product of cloneset sizes. Out-of-frame nonproductive sequences were analyzed to study raw recombination free of thymic and clonal selection effects. TCRdb reran the public reads through fastp at Q25 and MiXCR, keeping productive beta chains. Rows merge per CDR3 protein into single entries with the most common DNA and genes. In this record, the V and J calls reflect TCRdb's handling and not the investigators' own analysis. In all, the sample holds approximately 600,000 distinct CDR3 sequences, and under 8.5% of those were seen once. The top ten constitute less than 2% of the sample.

The same sample was also studied in work on yellow fever vaccine responses in identical twins. As the second study states: The T cell response to vaccination in identical twins was reported by the authors to appear partly convergent and partly personalized. Focusing on identical twins, the study followed the T cell clones that responded to the vaccine, and did so with precision.

This TCR came from a young woman in good health. The specimen sequenced was PBMCs. This receptor chain uses TRBV27 and TRBJ2-3, with 8 central nucleotides matching TRBD1. The CDR3 protein: CASSTGGHTDTQYF. The sequence in DNA is TGTGCCAGCAGTACAGGGGGACATACAGATACGCAGTATTTT.